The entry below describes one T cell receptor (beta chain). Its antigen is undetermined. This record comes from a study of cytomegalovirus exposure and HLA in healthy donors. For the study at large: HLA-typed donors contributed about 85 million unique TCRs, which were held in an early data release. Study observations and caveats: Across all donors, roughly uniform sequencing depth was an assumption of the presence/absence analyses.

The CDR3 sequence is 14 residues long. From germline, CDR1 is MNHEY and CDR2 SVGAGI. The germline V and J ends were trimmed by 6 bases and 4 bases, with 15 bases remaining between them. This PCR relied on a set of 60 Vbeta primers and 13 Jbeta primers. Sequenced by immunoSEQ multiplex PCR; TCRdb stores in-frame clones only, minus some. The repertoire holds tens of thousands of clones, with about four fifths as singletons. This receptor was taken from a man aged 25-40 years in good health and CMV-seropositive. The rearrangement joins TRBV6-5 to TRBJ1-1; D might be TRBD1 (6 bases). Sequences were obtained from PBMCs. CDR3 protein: CASRRQAIGTEAFF. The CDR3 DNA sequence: TGTGCCAGCAGACGACAGGCTATAGGCACTGAAGCTTTCTTT.